One and the same sample provided the 13 T cell receptor beta chains below, sequenced in a study of shared clonotypes between healthy human individuals. Generated by immunoSEQ multiplex PCR, the TCRdb table keeps only in-frame clones and is missing some. This table holds more than 2 million clones, around 95% found once. Sequencing was carried out using naive CD4+ T cells sorted from blood. Subset: CD45RA+ positively selected. These receptors were collected from a man in his late teens or twenties in good health.

The rearrangement uses TRBV18 and TRBJ2-3; a possible D gene is TRBD2 (7 bases). The CDR3 sequence is 16 residues long. CDR1 KGHSH and CDR2 LQKENI come from the germline V gene. The V end lost 2 bases, the J end lost 4 bases, and 16 bases lay between the germline ends. CDR3 protein: CASSPIGGAAADTQYF. CDR3 DNA: TGTGCCAGCTCACCAATTGGGGGGGCAGCGGCAGATACGCAGTATTTT.

V usage is TRBV27 and J usage is TRBJ2-5, with D unresolved. This CDR3 spans 14 amino acids. CDR1 is MNHEY, CDR2 SMNVEV, per germline (reference sequence). V lost 11 bases and J lost 1, with 17 bases in between. Written as DNA, the CDR3 is TGTGCCCAAATAAATAGGCAGTGCCAAGAGACCCAGTACTTC. This encodes CAQINRQCQETQYF.

The chain has TRBV4-3 and TRBJ2-7; a weak D match, TRBD2 (6 bases). The CDR3 sequence is 18 residues long. V gave up 0 bases and J gave up 5 bases, with 23 bases separating them. Germline V gives CDR1 LGHNA, CDR2 YSLEER. The CDR3 here is CASSQDVGGVTGVDEQYF. The CDR3 DNA follows: TGCGCCAGCAGCCAAGATGTAGGCGGGGTGACGGGAGTGGACGAGCAGTACTTC.

This rearrangement joins TRBV4-3 to TRBJ2-7; 7 bases are a match to TRBD2. This CDR3 is 15 amino acids long. CDR1 LGHNA and CDR2 YSLEER come from the germline V gene. V dropped 0 bases and J dropped 4; count of bases not matched to a gene: 6. Here the CDR3 reads CASSQEAGDFYEQYF. The CDR3 coding sequence is TGCGCCAGCAGCCAAGAGGCGGGAGATTTTTACGAGCAGTACTTC.

The chain uses TRBV6-5 and TRBJ1-2; tentatively, D is TRBD1 (5 bases). This CDR3 region has 15 residues. The germline CDR1 and CDR2 sequences are MNHEY and SVGAGI. V was pared by 2 bases and J by 6 bases, with 16 bases between. The CDR3 protein is CASSYQYPVGDGYTF. DNA for the CDR3: TGTGCCAGCAGTTACCAATACCCGGTGGGGGATGGCTACACCTTC.

V usage is TRBV6-1 and J usage is TRBJ2-3, with a tentative D call TRBD1 (6 bases). The CDR3 contains 13 residues. V was shortened by 4 bases and J by 6 bases, with 11 bases between the two germline ends. Germline V gene data show CDR1 as MNHNS and CDR2 as SASEGT. The CDR3 reads CASSAGAGDTQYF. In nucleotides, the CDR3 is TGTGCCAGCAGTGCAGGGGCTGGGGATACGCAGTATTTT.

This clone was found a few times. J is TRBJ1-6 and V is TRBV12-5; D might be TRBD1 (5 bases). The CDR3 contains 14 residues. Germline V gene sequence: CDR1 LGHNT, CDR2 FRNRAP. V was pared by 0 bases and J by 10 bases, with 10 bases between. CDR3 residues: CASGLVMGDSPLHF. The CDR3 DNA is TGTGCTAGTGGTTTGGTTATGGGGGACTCACCCCTCCACTTT.

The gene calls are TRBV5-1 and TRBJ2-5; D possibly matches TRBD1 or TRBD2 (6 bases each). The CDR3 sequence is 14 residues long. Germline CDR1 reads SGHRS; CDR2 reads YFSETQ. V dropped 2 bases and J dropped 5 bases, with 13 bases sitting between them. The CDR3: CASSFGGRRETQYF. The CDR3 nucleotides are TGCGCCAGCAGCTTCGGGGGCCGGCGGGAGACCCAGTACTTC. Variable domain in full (rest from reference TRBV5-1 and TRBJ2-5): KAGVTQTPRYLIKTRGQQVTLSCSPISGHRSVSWYQQTPGQGLQFLFEYFSETQRNKGNFPGRFSGRQFSNSRSEMNVSTLELGDSALYLCASSFGGRRETQYFGPGTRLLVL.

This clone was detected only once. This chain connects TRBV7-8 to TRBJ2-7; 9 positions match TRBD2. After removal of 1 base from V and 1 base from J, the junction contained 2 bases not matched to a gene. Germline lookup yields CDR1 SGHVS and CDR2 FQNEAQ. The CDR3 length is 15 residues. The CDR3 loop is CASSLGAGGSYEQYF. The CDR3 nucleotides are TGTGCCAGCAGCTTAGGAGCGGGGGGATCCTACGAGCAGTACTTC.

Concerning this clone itself: The identical CDR3 is also encoded by other nucleotide sequences in the sample. J is TRBJ2-7 and V is TRBV5-1, with D unresolved. The CDR3 spans 13 residues. Germline values: CDR1 SGHRS, CDR2 YFSETQ. V lost 0 bases and J lost 2, with 6 bases in between. CDR3 sequence reads: CASSLGLPYEQYF. The CDR3 coding sequence is TGCGCCAGCAGCTTGGGACTTCCCTACGAGCAGTACTTC.

This rearrangement joins TRBV9 to TRBJ2-2, with 9 bases that match TRBD1. The CDR3 consists of 16 residues. V trimming: 4 bases; J trimming: 0 bases; junction bases outside the gene matches: 4. CDR1 is SGDLS and CDR2 is YYNGEE in the germline V gene. The CDR3, as DNA: TGTGCCAGCAGCATAACAGGGGGCGCGAACACCGGGGAGCTGTTTTTT. Its translation: CASSITGGANTGELFF.

The chain has TRBV6-5 and TRBJ2-7; D is uncertain. V was shortened by 0 bases and J by 6 bases, with 12 bases between the two germline ends. The germline CDR1 and CDR2 sequences are MNHEY and SVGAGI. The CDR3 covers 14 residues. CDR3: CASSYSSIYSEQYF. The DNA for the CDR3 is TGTGCCAGCAGTTACTCCAGTATTTACTCCGAGCAGTACTTC.

The rearrangement uses TRBV5-1 and TRBJ2-5; TRBD2 aligns across 15 bases. After removal of 4 bases from V and 4 bases from J, the junction contained 5 bases not matched to a gene. The CDR3 has 16 amino acids. Germline V gene sequence: CDR1 SGHRS, CDR2 YFSETQ. This CDR3 is CASSGTGLAGGETQYF. The DNA of the CDR3 is TGCGCCAGCAGCGGAACGGGACTAGCGGGAGGAGAGACCCAGTACTTC.